This TCR beta chain was sequenced during a study of low-dose radiotherapy and immunotherapy resistance in tumors. Study-wide context: Participants in Cohort 2 were given 1 Gy per fraction every two weeks, for 13 Gy over 26 weeks.

Trimming left V 5 bases short and J 3 bases short, with 16 bases between. CDR1 is SEHNR and CDR2 is FQNEAQ in the germline V gene (reference sequence). The CDR3 has 15 amino acids. With TRAV- and TRBV-specific primers, first-strand cDNA was made, covering the alpha and beta chains. The PCR that amplified TCRs ran for 20 cycles, relying on a constant-region primer and a V-primer adapter. TCRdb used MiXCR to reprocess the reads, holding one entry per CDR3 protein. The sample lists 40,000 or so distinct CDR3 sequences; 25% to 40% were seen once. The sample's time point: before trial treatment. Low-dose radiotherapy, low-dose cyclophosphamide, aspirin, ipilimumab and nivolumab were all given to the donors. The presence of advanced solid tumors lacking tumor-infiltrating lymphocytes characterized eligible patients.

This receptor was identified in a male donor with gallbladder cancer. The sample was PBMCs, taken before treatment. The chain is built from TRBV7-9 and TRBJ2-5; the D gene is possibly TRBD2 (5 bases). The DNA for the CDR3 is TGTGCCAGCAGCCCGAAGAGGCGGGTAGAAGAGACCCAGTACTTC. Protein sequence: CASSPKRRVEETQYF.